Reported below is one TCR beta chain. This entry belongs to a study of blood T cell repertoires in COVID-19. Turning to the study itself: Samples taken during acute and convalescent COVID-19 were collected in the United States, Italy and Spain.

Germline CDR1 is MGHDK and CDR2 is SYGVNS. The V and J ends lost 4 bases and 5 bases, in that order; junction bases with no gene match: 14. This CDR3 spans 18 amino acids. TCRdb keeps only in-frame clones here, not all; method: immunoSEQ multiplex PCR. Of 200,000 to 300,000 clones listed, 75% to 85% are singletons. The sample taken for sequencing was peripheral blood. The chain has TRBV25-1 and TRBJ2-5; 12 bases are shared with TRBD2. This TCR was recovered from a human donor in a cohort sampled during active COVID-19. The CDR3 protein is CASSAGGALAGGLETQYF. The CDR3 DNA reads TGTGCCAGCAGTGCGGGAGGGGCACTAGCGGGGGGTTTGGAGACCCAGTACTTC. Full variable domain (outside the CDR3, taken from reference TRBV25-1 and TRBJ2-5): EADIYQTPRYLVIGTGKKITLECSQTMGHDKMYWYQQDPGMELHLIHYSYGVNSTEKGDLSSESTVSRIRTEHFPLTLESARPSHTSQYLCASSAGGALAGGLETQYFGPGTRLLVL.